This T cell receptor (beta chain) was obtained from a study of CD8 T cells in Susac syndrome. Turning to the study itself: Treatment at blood withdrawal was none, corticosteroids, or intravenous immunoglobulin alone in Susac syndrome patients.

An amount of RNA that ranged from roughly 0.45 to 1 ug was reverse transcribed with random hexamers. TCRdb re-called the immunoSEQ multiplex PCR reads through MiXCR, storing one row per CDR3 protein. The top ten clones hold approximately 0.1% of a sample with around 230,000 distinct CDR3 sequences, less than 96% of them seen once. In blood CD8+ and CD4+ T cells, TCR beta underwent sequencing. The patients with Susac syndrome were individuals who fulfilled the recently defined diagnostic criteria for disease that was either definite or probable. TEMRA cells were enriched by FACS, while CD8+ and CD4+ T cells were obtained through a negative isolation that was performed magnetically. Trimming removed 5 bases at V and 4 bases at J, with 11 bases between. CDR1 and CDR2 (germline): LNHDA, SQIVND (reference sequence). The CDR3 has 14 amino acids.

The chain uses TRBV19 and TRBJ1-4; D uncertain. Sequencing was performed on CD4+ T cells from PBMCs. This clonotype was obtained from a human donor with Susac syndrome. As DNA, the CDR3 is TGTGCCAGTAGTGCGGCAGCTATTAATGAAAAACTGTTTTTT. It yields the protein CASSAAAINEKLFF.